Reported below is one T cell receptor (beta chain). An input of roughly 0.45 to 1 ug of RNA was subjected to reverse transcription using random hexamers. TCRdb re-called the immunoSEQ multiplex PCR reads through MiXCR, storing one row per CDR3 protein. The sample has around 200,000 distinct CDR3 sequences, 92% seen once. The sample is drawn from a study of CD8 T cells in Susac syndrome. Per the germline V gene, CDR1 is SGHDN and CDR2 is FVKESK. With 0 bases removed from V and 2 bases from J, the gap between germline ends came to 8 bases. This CDR3 has 14 amino acids. This sequence was found in a human donor with multiple sclerosis. The sample taken for sequencing was CD8+ T cells from PBMCs. V and J are TRBV14 and TRBJ2-7; possibly TRBD1 for D (6 bases). The CDR3 sequence: CASSQDTGTYEQYF. CDR3 bases: TGTGCCAGCAGCCAAGATACAGGGACCTACGAGCAGTACTTC.